The clone carrying this T cell receptor beta chain has just a few counts. The data were taken from a study of blood T cell repertoires in COVID-19. Study summary: COVID-19 samples from acute and convalescent phases originated in the United States, Italy and Spain.

Using immunoSEQ multiplex PCR, the repertoire was profiled, and TCRdb retains in-frame clones only, with some absent. The table lists about 130,000 clones, about 86% of them singletons. The source of this sequence is a woman aged 50 to 60 who had recovered from COVID-19. The sample comprised PBMCs or T cells enriched from blood (not recorded which).

CDR3 coding DNA: TGTGCCTCAGGGACAGGGGGTTACAATGAGCAGTTCTTC. It encodes CASGTGGYNEQFF. This chain links TRBV30 with TRBJ2-1; 11 bases align to TRBD1. V was clipped by 7 bases and J by 4 bases; unmatched bases: 3. This CDR3 region has 13 residues. The germline CDR1 and CDR2 sequences are GTSNPN and SVGIG (reference sequence).